The 11 T cell receptor beta chains below all came from one sample that was sequenced in a study of spatial heterogeneity in lung cancer (dated by TCRdb to between 2018 and 2021). The library was built by means of 5' RACE. TCRdb records NextSeq 500 as the sequencer. TCRdb trimmed public reads at Q25 via fastp, called clones via MiXCR and kept in-frame beta chains. A single entry per CDR3 protein holds the most common genes and DNA from its merged rows. For this sample there are some 83,000 distinct CDR3 sequences; about 7.8% appear just once. Almost 7% of the sample is taken by the ten largest. This sample's time point label indicates: sample taken at primary tumor resection. The starting material was PBMCs, obtained at surgery. These receptors originate from a male donor with early-stage non-small cell lung cancer.

The chain links TRBV20-1 to TRBJ2-3; TRBD2 agrees at 11 bases. Germline loops: CDR1 DFQATT, CDR2 SNEGSKA (reference sequence). With V trimmed by 6 bases and J by 0 bases, 5 bases remained unmatched. The CDR3 contains 15 residues. The CDR3 nucleotides read TGCAGTGCCCAACGACTAGCGGGAAGCACAGATACGCAGTATTTT. Translation gives CSAQRLAGSTDTQYF.

The V call is TRBV20-1, the J call TRBJ2-5, with TRBD1 matching over 9 bases. Germline values: CDR1 DFQATT, CDR2 SNEGSKA (reference sequence). The CDR3 runs to 15 residues. V trimming: 1 base; J trimming: 4 bases; junction bases outside the gene matches: 7. The CDR3: CSARVRDRDRETQYF. CDR3 sequence (DNA): TGCAGTGCTAGAGTCCGGGACAGGGACCGAGAGACCCAGTACTTC.

For this clonotype: One end of the junction is discordant with germline, which a read error may explain. V and J are TRBV5-1 and TRBJ2-1; TRBD2 might be the D (6 bases). CDR3 length: 16 amino acids. The germline gives CDR1 SGHRS, CDR2 YFSETQ. DNA for the CDR3: TGCACCAGCAGCCCGTCCTTGGGGGGAGCCTACAATGAGCAGTTCTTC. As protein: CTSSPSLGGAYNEQFF.

This clonotype was observed at least ten times. The V and J genes are TRBV2 and TRBJ1-5; D is possibly TRBD1 (6 bases). V lost 1 base and J 9 bases, leaving 13 bases between the germline ends. The length of the CDR3 is 14 residues. Looked up from germline, CDR1 is SNHLY and CDR2 is FYNNEI. CDR3 DNA: TGTGCCAGCAGTGAAGGAAACAGGGTGATGCCCCAGCATTTT. This sequence encodes CASSEGNRVMPQHF. Full variable domain (remainder filled in from reference TRBV2 and TRBJ1-5): EPEVTQTPSHQVTQMGQEVILRCVPISNHLYFYWYRQILGQKVEFLVSFYNNEISEKSEIFDDQFSVERPDGSNFTLKIRSTKLEDSAMYFCASSEGNRVMPQHFGDGTRLSIL.

This clonotype was counted between two and nine times. As DNA, the CDR3 is TGTGCCAGCTCATACGGCCTCCAAGGACCCTCGAGCTACACCTTC. It encodes CASSYGLQGPSSYTF. The rearrangement uses TRBV18 and TRBJ1-2; no firm D call. The V and J ends lost 5 bases and 9 bases respectively, with 22 bases between them. Germline V gives CDR1 KGHSH, CDR2 LQKENI. CDR3 length: 15 amino acids.

This clonotype was seen ten or more times. This rearrangement joins TRBV3-1 to TRBJ1-2; D call uncertain. The CDR3 covers 11 residues. V was clipped by 5 bases and J by 0 bases, with 1 base between them. Germline CDR1 reads LGHDT; CDR2 reads YNNKEL (reference sequence). In DNA, the CDR3 is TGTGCCAGCAGCACTAACTATGGCTACACCTTC. It codes for CASSTNYGYTF.

This chain joins TRBV6-5 and TRBJ2-7; 7 bases match TRBD1. V lost 5 bases, J lost 5 bases, and 15 bases stayed unmatched. Germline CDR1 MNHEY, CDR2 SVGAGI. CDR3 length: 16 amino acids. Here the CDR3 DNA reads TGTGCCAGCAGTCGCCGTACCGGGACAGAAGATCACGAGCAGTACTTC. Translating it yields CASSRRTGTEDHEQYF.

This clonotype has a handful of counts. The gene calls are TRBV12-3 or TRBV12-4 and TRBJ1-3; possibly TRBD1 for D (6 bases). CDR3 size: 14 residues. The V and J ends lost 6 bases and 0 bases respectively, with 9 bases between them. The chain's CDR3 is CASSKQGSGNTIYF. The CDR3 bases are TGTGCCAGCAGCAAACAGGGCTCTGGAAACACCATATATTTT.

This clonotype occurred many times. The CDR3 sequence: CASSKGLRMNTEAFF. As DNA, the CDR3 is TGTGCCAGCAGCAAAGGGCTGCGGATGAACACTGAAGCTTTCTTT. The V call is TRBV21-1, the J call TRBJ1-1. TRBV21-1 constitutes a pseudogene. The CDR3 spans 15 residues.

The chain couples TRBV9 to TRBJ1-3; D may be TRBD1 (6 bases). The CDR3 extends over 15 amino acids. Germline V gene data show CDR1 as SGDLS and CDR2 as YYNGEE. Trimming pared 9 bases from V and 5 bases from J, leaving 21 bases between. Here the CDR3 DNA reads TGTGCCACCCCCCCCGCGAGGACAGCGAGAAACACCATATATTTT. Encoded protein: CATPPARTARNTIYF.

This clonotype turned up a few times. The gene calls are TRBV28 and TRBJ2-2, with TRBD1 identical over 8 bases. The CDR3 runs 16 residues. With V trimmed by 2 bases and J by 6 bases, 8 bases remained unmatched. CDR1 is MDHEN, CDR2 SYDVKM, per germline. The CDR3 DNA reads as TGTGCCAGCAGTTTAATCGGACAGGGCGGGGCCGGGGAGCTGTTTTTT. Its translation is CASSLIGQGGAGELFF.